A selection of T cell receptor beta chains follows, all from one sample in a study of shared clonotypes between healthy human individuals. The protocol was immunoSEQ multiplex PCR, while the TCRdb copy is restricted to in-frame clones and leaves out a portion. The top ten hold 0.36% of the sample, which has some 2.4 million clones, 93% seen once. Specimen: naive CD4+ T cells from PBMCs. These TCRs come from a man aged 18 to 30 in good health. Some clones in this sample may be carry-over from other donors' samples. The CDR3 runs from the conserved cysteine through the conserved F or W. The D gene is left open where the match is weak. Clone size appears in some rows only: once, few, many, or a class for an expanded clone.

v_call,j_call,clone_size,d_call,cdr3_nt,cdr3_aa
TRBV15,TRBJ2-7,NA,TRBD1,TGTGCCACCAGCAGGGCCGGGACAGCCTACGAGCAGTACTTC,CATSRAGTAYEQYF
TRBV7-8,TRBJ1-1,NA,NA,TGTGCCAGCAGCTTTACAGGATACACTGAAGCTTTCTTT,CASSFTGYTEAFF
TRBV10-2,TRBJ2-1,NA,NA,TGCGCCAGCAGTTGGGACTCCTACAATGAGCAGTTCTTC,CASSWDSYNEQFF
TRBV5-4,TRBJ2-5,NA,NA,TGTGCCAGCAGCTTGGAACCAGGGGAAGAGACCCAGTACTTC,CASSLEPGEETQYF
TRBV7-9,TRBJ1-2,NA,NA,TGTGCCAGCAACCCGGCTAGACAGTCTGGCTACACCTTC,CASNPARQSGYTF
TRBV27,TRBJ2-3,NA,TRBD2,TGTGCCAGCAGTTTAATGCTAGCGGCTAGCACAGATACGCAGTATTTT,CASSLMLAASTDTQYF
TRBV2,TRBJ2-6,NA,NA,TGTGCCAGCAGTGAAGACGGGACAGGGGCCAACGTCCTGACTTTC,CASSEDGTGANVLTF
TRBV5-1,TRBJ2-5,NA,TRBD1,TGCGCCAGCAGCATTGGGGACAGCCAAGAGACCCAGTACTTC,CASSIGDSQETQYF
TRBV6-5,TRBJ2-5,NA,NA,TGTGCCAGTTCCACCCGATTAGCTTCGACCCAGTACTTC,CASSTRLASTQYF
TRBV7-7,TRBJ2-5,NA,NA,TGTGCCAGCAGCAAAACCAGGGGACATGAGACCCAGTACTTC,CASSKTRGHETQYF
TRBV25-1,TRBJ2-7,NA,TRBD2,TGTGCCAGCAGTGAACTGGGCGGGAGGTACGAGCAGTACTTC,CASSELGGRYEQYF
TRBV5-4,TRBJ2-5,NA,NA,TGTGCCAGCAGCTCGAGTGTAGGTTCAGAAGAGACCCAGTACTTC,CASSSSVGSEETQYF
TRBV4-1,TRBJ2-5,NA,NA,TGCGCCAGCAGCCGGGAAGGGGGAAATATGGGAGAGACCCAGTACTTC,CASSREGGNMGETQYF
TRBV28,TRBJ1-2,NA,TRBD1,TGTGCCAGCAGCCCCGGGGACAGCCTGGGTGTCTATGGCTACACCTTC,CASSPGDSLGVYGYTF
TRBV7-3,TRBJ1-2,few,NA,TGTGCCAGCAGCCCAACGGGGGGCAACTATGGCTACACCTTC,CASSPTGGNYGYTF
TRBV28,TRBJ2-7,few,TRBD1,TGTGCCAGCAGTCAGGGACAGGGACCCTACGAGCAGTACTTC,CASSQGQGPYEQYF
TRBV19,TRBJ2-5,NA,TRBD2,TGTGCCAGTAGTCGGAGAAGCGGGAGGCCCCAAGAGACCCAGTACTTC,CASSRRSGRPQETQYF
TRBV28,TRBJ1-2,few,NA,TGTGCCAGCAAGGTCGGTGGCCACTATGGCTACACCTTC,CASKVGGHYGYTF
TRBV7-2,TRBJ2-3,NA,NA,TGTGCCAGCACCAACACAGATACGCAGTATTTT,CASTNTDTQYF
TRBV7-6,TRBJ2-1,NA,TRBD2,TGTGCCAGCAGCTTTCAAGGAGGGACTAGCCCTGGTGAGCAGTTCTTC,CASSFQGGTSPGEQFF
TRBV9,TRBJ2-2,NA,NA,TGTGCCAGCAGCACCTCGCCCGGGATCCGAAACACCGGGGAGCTGTTTTTT,CASSTSPGIRNTGELFF
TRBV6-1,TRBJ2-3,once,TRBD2,TGTGCCAGCAGTTTCCAGCGGGAGAGCGCAGATACGCAGTATTTT,CASSFQRESADTQYF
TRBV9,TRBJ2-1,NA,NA,TGTGCCAGCAGCGTATATCAGATCGGTGAGCAGTTCTTC,CASSVYQIGEQFF
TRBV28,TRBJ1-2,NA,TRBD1,TGTGCCAGCGGTCAACGTTTAGGACAGGGCTATGGCTACACCTTC,CASGQRLGQGYGYTF
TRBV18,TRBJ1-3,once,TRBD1,TGTGCCAGCTCACCCGAGTCGCAGGGGGCTATTCGCTCTGGAAACACCATATATTTT,CASSPESQGAIRSGNTIYF
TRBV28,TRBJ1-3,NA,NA,TGTGCCACCAGACGGGGGCCCAGCACTGGAAACACCATATATTTT,CATRRGPSTGNTIYF
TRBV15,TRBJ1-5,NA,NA,TGTGCCACTTCACAACCTTCATTCAATCAGCCCCAGCATTTT,CATSQPSFNQPQHF
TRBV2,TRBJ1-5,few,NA,TGTGCCAGCAGTGAAGGGGACAATAGCAATCAGCCCCAGCATTTT,CASSEGDNSNQPQHF
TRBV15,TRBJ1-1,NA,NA,TGTGCCACCAGCAGAGAGGGGGGGCGCAGTGGAGCTTTCTTT,CATSREGGRSGAFF
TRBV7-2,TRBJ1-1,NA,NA,TGTGCCAGCAGCCTCCCTGGGGGCGCGGTTGAAGCTTTCTTT,CASSLPGGAVEAFF
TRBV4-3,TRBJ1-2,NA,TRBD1,TGCGCCAGCAGCCAAGCCATCAAATACGTCCCGGGACAGGGCCCCCTGGGTGGCTACACCTTC,CASSQAIKYVPGQGPLGGYTF
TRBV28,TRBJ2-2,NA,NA,TGTGCCAGTCACCAGCAGAACACCGGGGAGCTGTTTTTT,CASHQQNTGELFF
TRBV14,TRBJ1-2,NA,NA,TGTGCCAGCAGCCTAATGGACTTGGGAGGCTACACCTTC,CASSLMDLGGYTF
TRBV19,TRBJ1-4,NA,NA,TGTGCCAGTAGTATGGGGGGCGTGGATGGAGAAAAACTGTTTTTT,CASSMGGVDGEKLFF
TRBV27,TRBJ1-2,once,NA,TGTGCCACCGGTTCTGGGAGGTACTATGGCTACACCTTC,CATGSGRYYGYTF